This is a list of T cell receptor beta chains from one sample in a study of blood T cells in healthy people across ages. TCRdb used MiXCR to reprocess the 5' RACE reads, holding one entry per CDR3 protein. Among approximately 810,000 distinct CDR3 sequences, more than 25% were seen once, and the ten largest hold 17%. Sample: blood. Receptor source: a woman of 80 years or more in good health. Both conserved end residues are part of each CDR3. A D gene is named only where the DNA matches it firmly. The size of a clone is reported for some rows only, either as once, few or many, or as a class for expanded clones.

size	D	V	J	DNA	CDR3
few	-	TRBV7-2	TRBJ1-4	TGTGCCAGCAGCCTAGTCCGGGTGACTAATGAAAAACTGTTTTTT	CASSLVRVTNEKLFF
many	-	TRBV5-1	TRBJ1-2	TGCGCCAGCAGCTTGGGGCAGCAAAACTATGGCTACACCTTC	CASSLGQQNYGYTF
few	-	TRBV6-5	TRBJ1-1	TGTGCCAGCAGTTACGTAGCGTCAGGGGTAGGATCTGAAGCTTTCTTT	CASSYVASGVGSEAFF
-	-	TRBV5-1	TRBJ2-6	TGCGCCAGCAGCCAACTAGCTTCTGGGGCCAACGTCCTGACTTTC	CASSQLASGANVLTF
many	TRBD2	TRBV7-6	TRBJ2-4	TGTGCCAGCAGCTCGACTAGCGGCCTCTTTGGGGCCAAAAACATTCAGTACTTC	CASSSTSGLFGAKNIQYF
-	-	TRBV11-3	TRBJ1-2	TGTGCCAGCAGAGGTGGGCATGGCTACACCTTC	CASRGGHGYTF
many	TRBD1	TRBV20-1	TRBJ1-5	TGCAGTGCTAGAGACCACGGACAGGGTCATCAGCCCCAGCATTTT	CSARDHGQGHQPQHF
-	TRBD1	TRBV7-2	TRBJ1-4	TGTGCCAGCAGCCGAAGCACCGGGACAGGCAATGAAAAACGGTTTTTT	CASSRSTGTGNEKRFF
many	-	TRBV7-8	TRBJ2-1	TGTGCCAGCAGCTTAGGGCGGGGCCTCTACAATGAGCAGTTCTTC	CASSLGRGLYNEQFF
-	-	TRBV6-2/TRBV6-3	TRBJ1-1	TGTGCCAGCAGTTTCGTCGACACTACTGAAGCTTTCTTT	CASSFVDTTEAFF
many	-	TRBV12-3/TRBV12-4	TRBJ1-5	TGTGCCAGCAGTGCCGGGGGTAATAGCAATCAGCCCCAGCATTTT	CASSAGGNSNQPQHF
many	-	TRBV9	TRBJ2-6	TGTGCCAGCAGCTCACAGACAGGCCTCTCTGGGGCCAACGTCCTGACTTTC	CASSSQTGLSGANVLTF
many	-	TRBV5-1	TRBJ1-2	TGCGCCAGCCGGCCTTCGGGGGACTATGGCTACACCTTC	CASRPSGDYGYTF
many	TRBD1	TRBV20-1	TRBJ2-5	TGCAGTGCCCCAGGGACAGGGTCTGGGGAGACCCAGTACTTC	CSAPGTGSGETQYF
many	-	TRBV6-5	TRBJ1-2	TGTGTGCTCCCGTTGGGGCAAACGAGCTATGGCTACACCTTC	CVLPLGQTSYGYTF
-	TRBD1	TRBV5-1	TRBJ2-1	TGCGCCAGCAGCTCCTCCCCGGGACAGGTAGACAATGAGCAGTTCTTC	CASSSSPGQVDNEQFF
many	TRBD1	TRBV20-1	TRBJ1-6	TGCAGTGCTAGAGATCTCGGGACAGGGTCTTCACCCCTCCACTTT	CSARDLGTGSSPLHF
-	-	TRBV30	TRBJ1-1	TGTGCCTGGGGGCTCGGTTGGACTGAAGCTTTCTTT	CAWGLGWTEAFF